This T cell receptor (beta chain) was sequenced for a study of T cell changes during pregnancy in multiple sclerosis. Clones were read by immunoSEQ multiplex PCR, and TCRdb kept only the in-frame ones, dropping some. Counted here are approximately 50,000 clones, around 92% occurring once; the ten biggest clones make up approximately 0.68%. Germline loops: CDR1 KGHSH, CDR2 LQKENI. The CDR3 is made up of 16 amino acids. The ends were cut back, 3 bases at V and 0 bases at J, with 12 bases in the middle. In its sample, this clone was seen a few times. The chain couples TRBV18 to TRBJ2-1; D is perhaps TRBD1 (5 bases). This TCR was recovered from a female donor with multiple sclerosis, enrolled in a pregnancy study. The sample was CD4+ T cells from peripheral blood mononuclear cells, taken in the third trimester of pregnancy. CDR3 in amino acids: CASSPRALSSYNEQFF. The CDR3 bases are TGTGCCAGCTCACCCAGGGCTTTAAGCTCCTACAATGAGCAGTTCTTC.